These T cell receptor beta chains were read from a single sample in a study of T cell responses to AZD1222 COVID-19 vaccine. Profiled with immunoSEQ multiplex PCR; TCRdb holds only in-frame clones, not every one. The sample yields 180,000 or so clones, about 89% seen once. The sample in question was peripheral blood, obtained 28 days after the second AZD1222 dose. The receptors derive from an adult who received the AZD1222 COVID-19 vaccine. Each CDR3 is given with its conserved first and last residue. Part of the rows lack a size; the others show once, few, many or a class for expanded clones.

clone_size j_call v_call cdr3_aa
- TRBJ1-2 TRBV7-2 CASSEQGSMDGYTF
- TRBJ2-3 TRBV14 CASSQTPGLAGLDTQYF
- TRBJ2-7 TRBV25-1 CASRTGTGPYEQYF
few TRBJ1-6 TRBV7-2 CASSFRSIGWGNSPLHF
few TRBJ1-6 TRBV5-1 CASSLISGENSPLHF
- TRBJ1-1 TRBV13 CASSEENTEAFF
- TRBJ2-7 TRBV12-3/TRBV12-4 CASSFQGPDEQYF
- TRBJ2-1 TRBV9 CASSVVGQSLNEQFF
- TRBJ1-2 TRBV4-1 CASSQNPTLNYGYTF
once TRBJ2-3 TRBV3-1/TRBV3-2 CASSQAKTYTDTQYF
- TRBJ2-1 TRBV5-1 CASMLYNEQFF
- TRBJ1-2 TRBV12-3/TRBV12-4 CASSAGTGYGYTF
- TRBJ2-1 TRBV9 CASSVAGGPYNEQFF
- TRBJ1-1 TRBV6-5 CASSRTGTGTEAFF
- TRBJ2-7 TRBV6-5 CASSYTHREGEQYF
once TRBJ2-7 TRBV2 CASSEGGRGRVIEQYF
- TRBJ1-2 TRBV9 CASSPLTVYGYTF
- TRBJ1-1 TRBV21-1 CASSRGQGLKNTEAFF
once TRBJ1-2 TRBV5-1 CASSLRDRDNGYTF
- TRBJ2-5 TRBV7-3 CASSVDRQETQYF